Listed here is a single T cell receptor beta chain. The CDR3 runs 17 residues. V lost 5 bases to trimming and J lost 3 bases, with 17 bases between them. CDR1 and CDR2 (germline): SGHTA, FQGNSA. These data are taken from a study of blood T cells in healthy people across ages. Study background: About one barcoded beta molecule per two T cells came from capture by template switching.

With a J-beta primer mix and a sample-barcoded 5' primer, a second PCR ran about 7 to 11 cycles. TCRdb reanalysed the 5' RACE reads using MiXCR and keeps one entry per CDR3 protein. The sample lists 630,000 or so distinct CDR3 sequences, less than 40% seen once, with 15% in the top ten. The rearrangement joins TRBV7-2 to TRBJ1-6, with D unclear. Material: blood. The TCR sequence derives from an elderly woman in good health. The CDR3 loop reads CASSPNQMGNYNSPLHF. CDR3 DNA: TGTGCCAGCAGCCCCAATCAAATGGGGAACTATAATTCACCCCTCCACTTT.